The 28 T cell receptor beta chains below all came from one sample that was sequenced in a study of blood T cell repertoires in COVID-19. Data came from immunoSEQ multiplex PCR; TCRdb stores just in-frame clones and leaves some out. The repertoire holds hundreds of thousands of clones, around 90% seen once, with about 8.5% in the top ten. Source material: peripheral blood. The receptors shown here come from a young man with active or convalescent COVID-19.

The chain recombines TRBV7-9 with TRBJ2-1; a weak D match, TRBD1 (6 bases). Germline CDR1 reads SEHNR; CDR2 reads FQNEAQ (reference sequence). Trimming left V 1 base short and J 6 bases short, with 16 bases between. The CDR3 is 16 amino acids. The CDR3 reads CASSLDKGGIGNEQFF. Written as DNA, the CDR3 is TGTGCCAGCAGCTTAGATAAAGGGGGTATAGGCAATGAGCAGTTCTTC.

This clone has only one observation. The chain recombines TRBV27 with TRBJ2-7, with TRBD1 identical over 8 bases. CDR3 length: 15 amino acids. Germline CDR1 and CDR2: MNHEY and SMNVEV (reference sequence). J was trimmed by 0 bases and V by 5 bases; bases with no gene match: 6. In nucleotides, the CDR3 is TGTGCCAGCAGTCCGGGGACAGGACACTCCTACGAGCAGTACTTC. This codes for CASSPGTGHSYEQYF.

The chain has TRBV19 and TRBJ2-1; 8 nucleotides align to TRBD1. The CDR3 is made up of 14 amino acids. In germline, CDR1 is LNHDA, CDR2 SQIVND (reference sequence). The V and J ends lost 3 bases and 7 bases, in that order; junction bases with no gene match: 5. The CDR3 nucleotides read TGTGCCAGTAGTATGGAACAGGGGGGAAATGAGCAGTTCTTC. It translates to CASSMEQGGNEQFF.

The rearrangement links TRBV6-2 or TRBV6-3 to TRBJ2-2, with D perhaps matching TRBD2 (6 bases). The CDR3 is 13 amino acids. From germline, CDR1 is MNHEY and CDR2 SVGEGT. V was clipped by 3 bases and J by 5 bases, with 7 bases between them. CDR3 amino acids: CASSYGGTGELFF. In DNA, the CDR3 is TGTGCCAGCAGTTATGGAGGGACCGGGGAGCTGTTTTTT.

V usage is TRBV4-2 and J usage is TRBJ2-7, with TRBD2 matching over 11 bases. The V segment lost 0 bases and the J segment 3 bases; nucleotides outside the gene matches: 4. CDR1 is LGHNA, CDR2 YNFKEQ, per germline. The CDR3 loop spans 16 amino acids. DNA for the CDR3: TGTGCCAGCAGCCAAGAGGGCCTAGCGGGGGGCTACGAGCAGTACTTC. Protein: CASSQEGLAGGYEQYF.

The gene calls are TRBV29-1 and TRBJ1-2; D is uncertain. This CDR3 has 15 amino acids. CDR1 and CDR2 from the germline V gene are SQVTM and ANQGSEA. V lost 0 bases, J lost 1 base, and 12 bases lay in between. The CDR3 sequence is CSVEDLGEINYGYTF. In DNA form, the CDR3 reads TGCAGCGTTGAAGATTTGGGAGAGATTAACTATGGCTACACCTTC.

The chain carries TRBV6-5 and TRBJ2-7; D is perhaps TRBD1 (6 bases). V was trimmed by 6 bases and J by 10 bases, leaving 19 bases between them. This CDR3 region has 13 residues. The V gene's germline CDR1 is MNHEY and CDR2 SVGAGI. CDR3 sequence (DNA): TGTGCCAGCAGCCTCCCGGACAGTACGGAACAGTACTTC. Translated: CASSLPDSTEQYF.

The CDR3 spells CASSLGWGDGGYTF. The DNA for the CDR3 is TGCGCCAGCAGCTTGGGCTGGGGGGATGGTGGCTACACCTTC. The chain recombines TRBV5-1 with TRBJ1-2, with D possibly TRBD1 on 5 matching bases. V dropped 0 bases and J dropped 7 bases, with 13 bases sitting between them. From germline, CDR1 is SGHRS and CDR2 YFSETQ. This CDR3 region has 14 residues.

In DNA, the CDR3 is TGCGCCAGCAGCTTACCGGGGACAGCGATGAACACTGAAGCTTTCTTT. Protein sequence: CASSLPGTAMNTEAFF. The chain recombines TRBV5-1 with TRBJ1-1, with 7 bases fitting TRBD1. In germline, CDR1 is SGHRS, CDR2 YFSETQ. The CDR3 is 16 residues long. V lost 2 bases, J lost 0 bases, and 7 bases stayed unmatched.

The chain joins TRBV2 to TRBJ1-1; 7 nucleotides match TRBD1. The germline CDR1 and CDR2 sequences are SNHLY and FYNNEI. V gave up 5 bases and J gave up 0 bases; unmatched junction bases: 15. The CDR3 spans 18 residues. The CDR3 is CASSTDREGFILNTEAFF. The DNA of the CDR3 is TGTGCCAGCAGTACCGACAGGGAAGGGTTCATCCTGAACACTGAAGCTTTCTTT.

Comment on this clone: At one boundary the junction diverges from the germline segment, which might be a read error. CDR3 coding DNA: TGTGCCAGCAGTTTTGACTACAACGAGCAGTTCTTC. Translating it yields CASSFDYNEQFF. The chain employs TRBV5-4 and TRBJ2-1, with a tentative D call TRBD2 (5 bases). In germline, CDR1 is SGHNT, CDR2 YYREEE (reference sequence). The CDR3 has 12 amino acids. Using reference TRBV5-4 and TRBJ2-1 for the parts outside the CDR3, the full variable domain is ETGVTQSPTHLIKTRGQQVTLRCSSQSGHNTVSWYQQALGQGPQFIFQYYREEENGRGNFPPRFSGLQFPNYSSELNVNALELDDSALYLCASSFDYNEQFFGPGTRLTVL.

V gene TRBV13 combines with J gene TRBJ2-3; 10 positions agree with TRBD2. In germline, CDR1 is PRHDT, CDR2 FYEKMQ (reference sequence). This CDR3 region has 15 residues. The ends lost 5 bases at V and 4 bases at J; junction bases unmatched: 6. CDR3 sequence reads: CASSPAAGGPDTQYF. The CDR3 DNA reads as TGTGCCAGCAGCCCAGCAGCGGGGGGGCCAGATACGCAGTATTTT.

This sequence joins TRBV24-1 and TRBJ2-5; 8 bases are a match to TRBD2. Germline CDR1 and CDR2: KGHDR and SFDVKD. The trim removed 4 bases at V and 0 bases at J, leaving 3 bases unmatched. CDR3 length equals 15 residues. The DNA of the CDR3 is TGTGCCACCAGTGACGATAGCGGGGACCAAGAGACCCAGTACTTC. As protein: CATSDDSGDQETQYF.

The chain combines TRBV4-1 with TRBJ2-3; TRBD2 aligns across 9 bases. Germline V gives CDR1 MGHRA, CDR2 YSYEKL. CDR3 length: 16 amino acids. The V gene end was trimmed by 4 bases and the J gene end by 6 bases; junction bases not matched to a gene: 11. The DNA for the CDR3 is TGCGCCAGCAGCCGGTCGGCGGGGGGGCCGTTTGATACGCAGTATTTT. It specifies CASSRSAGGPFDTQYF.

This chain links TRBV7-6 with TRBJ1-2; 8 positions match TRBD1. CDR3 size: 18 residues. From germline, CDR1 is SGHVS and CDR2 FNYEAQ. The ends lost 2 bases at V and 3 bases at J; junction bases unmatched: 14. CDR3 amino acids: CASSLNQDREVKHYGYTF. The CDR3 DNA is TGTGCCAGCAGCTTAAACCAGGACAGGGAGGTTAAACACTATGGCTACACCTTC.

The V and J genes are TRBV19 and TRBJ1-1, with D possibly TRBD1 on 5 matching bases. The CDR3 length is 12 residues. Trimming left V 5 bases short and J 4 bases short, with 8 bases between. Germline CDR1 and CDR2: LNHDA and SQIVND (reference sequence). The CDR3 region is CASSPQGTEAFF. The CDR3 DNA follows: TGTGCCAGTAGTCCCCAGGGCACTGAAGCTTTCTTT.

This clone has only one observation. The chain is built from TRBV7-9 and TRBJ2-1; 11 positions match TRBD2. Germline lookup yields CDR1 SEHNR and CDR2 FQNEAQ (reference sequence). The CDR3 covers 16 residues. V was pared by 6 bases and J by 4 bases, with 8 bases of the junction left unmatched. Here the CDR3 reads CASSDPSGGPYNEQFF. The DNA of the CDR3 is TGTGCCAGCAGTGACCCTAGCGGGGGGCCTTACAATGAGCAGTTCTTC.

CDR3 residues: CASSPSGVAGELFF. DNA of the CDR3: TGTGCCAGTAGTCCCTCAGGGGTGGCCGGGGAGCTGTTTTTT. This chain joins TRBV19 and TRBJ2-2; D possibly corresponds to TRBD1 (6 bases). The CDR3 has 14 residues. Between the trimmed V and J ends, which lost 5 bases and 6 bases, there was a span of 13 bases. Germline V CDR1 and CDR2: LNHDA, SQIVND (reference sequence).

The rearrangement uses TRBV13 and TRBJ1-3; D unresolved. The CDR3 contains 15 residues. Germline CDR1 PRHDT, CDR2 FYEKMQ (reference sequence). V was pared by 2 bases and J by 3 bases, with 11 bases between. The CDR3 coding sequence is TGTGCCAGCAGCTTAAAGGGAGGAGGTGGAAACACCATATATTTT. It is translated as CASSLKGGGGNTIYF.

V usage is TRBV11-2 and J usage is TRBJ2-5; D gene uncertain. Germline-derived CDR1 and CDR2 are SGHAT and FQNNGV. V was clipped by 5 bases and J by 3 bases, with 16 bases between them. This CDR3 is built from 15 residues. The CDR3 sequence: CASSPLSSPKETQYF. The CDR3 nucleotides read TGTGCCAGCAGCCCCCTTAGTTCTCCAAAAGAGACCCAGTACTTC. Full variable domain (remainder filled in from reference TRBV11-2 and TRBJ2-5): EAGVAQSPRYKIIEKRQSVAFWCNPISGHATLYWYQQILGQGPKLLIQFQNNGVVDDSQLPKDRFSAERLKGVDSTLKIQPAKLEDSAVYLCASSPLSSPKETQYFGPGTRLLVL.

The chain is built from TRBV9 and TRBJ1-2; 10 bases align to TRBD1. Trimming took 3 bases from V and 6 from J; bases not matched to a gene: 2. This CDR3 is built from 13 residues. Germline assignment: CDR1 SGDLS and CDR2 YYNGEE. CDR3 sequence: CASSEGTGDGYTF. CDR3 sequence (DNA): TGTGCCAGCAGCGAGGGGACAGGGGATGGCTACACCTTC.

The chain has TRBV19 and TRBJ1-6, with D uncertain. CDR1 LNHDA and CDR2 SQIVND come from the germline V gene (reference sequence). Trimming removed 5 bases from V and 0 bases from J, with 14 bases in between. This CDR3 is 17 amino acids long. The CDR3 spells CASSAKTSSSYNSPLHF. The CDR3, as DNA: TGTGCCAGTAGTGCGAAAACCTCGAGCTCCTATAATTCACCCCTCCACTTT.

The V and J genes are TRBV6-1 and TRBJ1-2, with D hard to call. CDR1 is MNHNS and CDR2 is SASEGT in the germline V gene. The V end lost 0 bases, the J end lost 0 bases, and 8 bases lay between the germline ends. This CDR3 is built from 15 residues. DNA for the CDR3: TGTGCCAGCAGTGAAGCGGGGAGTACTAACTATGGCTACACCTTC. Protein sequence: CASSEAGSTNYGYTF.

DNA of the CDR3: TGTGCCAGCAGCTTGGGGGGACTGAACACTGAAGCTTTCTTT. Amino acid sequence: CASSLGGLNTEAFF. The V and J genes are TRBV7-3 and TRBJ1-1; the D gene is possibly TRBD1 (5 bases). With 3 bases removed from V and 0 bases from J, the gap between germline ends came to 8 bases. Germline V CDR1 and CDR2: SGHTA, FQGTGA. The CDR3 is 14 amino acids.

The genes are TRBV3-1 (or the pseudogene TRBV3-2) and TRBJ2-7, with D unclear. The germline V and J ends were trimmed by 5 bases and 7 bases, with 6 bases remaining between them. This CDR3 is built from 10 residues. CDR1 is LGHDT and CDR2 is YNNKEL in the germline V gene (reference sequence). CDR3 sequence reads: CASSDGEQYF. The CDR3 region has the DNA TGTGCCAGCAGCGACGGGGAGCAGTACTTC.

This clone was found once. The gene calls are TRBV6-5 and TRBJ1-1; perhaps TRBD1 as D (5 bases). This CDR3 is built from 16 residues. Germline loops: CDR1 MNHEY, CDR2 SVGAGI. V was cut by 4 bases and J by 4 bases, with 19 bases left in between. CDR3 bases: TGTGCCAGCAGTTCCATGGAGGGGCGTCGAGGCACTGAAGCTTTCTTT. It yields the protein CASSSMEGRRGTEAFF.

CDR3 in amino acids: CASSELSGRYSSYGYTF. For the CDR3, the DNA is TGTGCCAGCAGTGAGTTGTCGGGGAGATACTCCTCCTATGGCTACACCTTC. The chain carries TRBV6-1 and TRBJ1-2, with D unclear. This CDR3 is 17 amino acids long. Germline CDR1 reads MNHNS; CDR2 reads SASEGT. V lost 3 bases and J lost 4, with 21 bases in between.

The chain has TRBV25-1 and TRBJ2-3, with 11 bases matching TRBD2. CDR1 is MGHDK, CDR2 SYGVNS, per germline. This CDR3 has 16 amino acids. V was clipped by 3 bases and J by 6 bases; unmatched bases: 8. CDR3 DNA sequence: TGTGCCAGCAGTGACCCCTTAGCGGGGGGGCCCGATACGCAGTATTTT. Protein product: CASSDPLAGGPDTQYF.